This T cell receptor beta chain comes out of a study of blood T cell repertoires in COVID-19. Study background: Sites in the United States, Italy and Spain provided acute and convalescent COVID-19 samples.

V dropped 5 bases and J dropped 1; count of bases not matched to a gene: 6. Germline values: CDR1 KGHSH, CDR2 LQKENI. The CDR3 covers 18 residues. As processed by the authors: Quantification of nucleated cells was approximated via reference gene primer amplification. The table came from immunoSEQ multiplex PCR; TCRdb's copy has only in-frame clones and leaves some out. V, J and clone size are those of that table, while D and trimming were read from the DNA. This sample yields 200,000 to 250,000 clones, of which approximately 81% are seen a single time; about 1% belongs to the top ten. The sample consisted of peripheral blood. This chain uses TRBV18 with TRBJ2-1; 15 positions agree with TRBD2. This clonotype was obtained from a man between 35 and 55 years old with acute or convalescent COVID-19. This CDR3 reads CASSKGLAGGSSYNEQFF. In DNA, the CDR3 is TGTGCCAGCTCAAAGGGACTAGCGGGGGGCTCTTCCTACAATGAGCAGTTCTTC.